One T cell receptor beta chain is described in this entry. How the authors handled the data: Reference gene primer amplification yielded estimated nucleated cell counts. Profiling relied on immunoSEQ multiplex PCR, and the TCRdb table lists in-frame clones only, not all of them. For V, J and clone size, that table is used; D and trimming come from the DNA. The sample yields roughly 170,000 clones, approximately 87% seen once. This CDR3 is 17 amino acids long. Germline V gene data show CDR1 as MNHEY and CDR2 as SVGEGT. The J segment lost 5 bases and the V segment lost 2 bases, leaving 10 bases of the junction unmatched. The data derive from a study of blood T cell repertoires in COVID-19. Study context: Sites in the United States, Italy and Spain provided acute and convalescent COVID-19 samples. From T cells, B-cell-depleted T cells, or PBMCs came the material, which was cDNA or gDNA.

This clonotype was sampled from a man in his sixties or seventies with active or convalescent COVID-19. The rearrangement joins TRBV6-2 or TRBV6-3 to TRBJ2-1, with TRBD2 matching over 9 bases. The material sequenced was peripheral blood. The CDR3 here is CASSYIVREGRDNEQFF. The CDR3 DNA is TGTGCCAGCAGTTACATAGTGCGGGAGGGCCGGGACAATGAGCAGTTCTTC.